The rows below give T cell receptor beta chains drawn from one sample of a study of blood T cells in healthy people across ages. TCRdb re-analysed the 5' RACE reads in MiXCR, keeping a single row per CDR3 protein. Of just over 800,000 distinct CDR3 sequences listed, about 59% were seen once; the top ten hold 25% to 35%. Specimen: blood. These receptors were taken from a man aged 30-40 years in good health. The CDR3 runs from the conserved cysteine through the conserved F or W. Fields, in order: D gene, V gene, J gene, clone size, CDR3 DNA, CDR3 protein. D genes are given only for firm matches. Not every row has a clone size; where given, it reads once, few, many or a size class.

>TRBD1|TRBV6-6|TRBJ2-1|.
TGTGCCAGCAGTGGGACAGGGGCATTAAATGAGCAGTTCTTC
CASSGTGALNEQFF
>TRBD2|TRBV28|TRBJ2-5|few
TGTGCCAGCAGCCGCCCGGAACTAGCGGCTCAAGAGACCCAGTACTTC
CASSRPELAAQETQYF
>.|TRBV29-1|TRBJ2-5|once
TGCAGCGTAGGGGACGGCGAAGAGACCCAGTACTTC
CSVGDGEETQYF
>.|TRBV12-5|TRBJ2-6|.
TGTTTATCTGGGGCCAACGTCCTGACTTTC
CLSGANVLTF
>.|TRBV4-2|TRBJ2-1|few
TGTGCCAGCAGCCAAGCTGGGAGAAGGGGCGCCCATTCCTACAATGAGCAGTTCTTC
CASSQAGRRGAHSYNEQFF
>.|TRBV4-3|TRBJ2-7|few
TGCGCCAGCAGCCAAGATCCAGGGGACTCCTACGAGCAGTACTTC
CASSQDPGDSYEQYF
>.|TRBV28|TRBJ2-7|.
TGTGCCAGCAGCCCGACCGGGACCCGTATCGGGCAGTACTTC
CASSPTGTRIGQYF
>TRBD1|TRBV6-2/TRBV6-3|TRBJ2-5|.
TGTGCCAGCAGTTACTCCCCTTGGACAGGGGTGAACGAAGAGACCCAGTACTTC
CASSYSPWTGVNEETQYF
>TRBD1|TRBV28|TRBJ2-2|.
TGTGCCAGCAATCTCCGGGACAGGGGAAGGATCGGGGAGCTGTTTTTT
CASNLRDRGRIGELFF
>.|TRBV29-1|TRBJ1-5|.
TGCAGCGCCCTGATTGGGGGCAATCAGCCCCAGCATTTT
CSALIGGNQPQHF
>.|TRBV11-2|TRBJ2-3|once
TGTGCCAGCAGCTTAGGGAGCAGTGTGCGGACAGATACGCAGTATTTT
CASSLGSSVRTDTQYF
>.|TRBV7-3|TRBJ2-1|.
TGTGCCAGCAGCACTAGAGGCCCCAATGAGCAGTTCTTC
CASSTRGPNEQFF
>.|TRBV3-1|TRBJ2-6|few
TGTGCCAGCAGCCAAATGGCCTCTGGGGCCAACGTCCTGACTTTC
CASSQMASGANVLTF
>TRBD1|TRBV20-1|TRBJ2-7|.
TGCAGTGGACTTACAGGGGGCAGGAACGAGCAGTACTTC
CSGLTGGRNEQYF